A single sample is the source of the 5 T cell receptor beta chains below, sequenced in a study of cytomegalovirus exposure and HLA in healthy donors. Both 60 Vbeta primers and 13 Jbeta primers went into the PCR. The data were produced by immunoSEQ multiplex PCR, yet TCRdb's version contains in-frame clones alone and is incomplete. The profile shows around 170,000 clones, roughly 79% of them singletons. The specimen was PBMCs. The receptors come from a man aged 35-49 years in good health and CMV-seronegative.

The CDR3 DNA follows: TGTGCCAGCAGCACCGATCCCTACTCTGGAAACACCATATATTTT. Residues: CASSTDPYSGNTIYF. The chain carries TRBV6-5 and TRBJ1-3; D remains ambiguous. V dropped 6 bases and J dropped 0 bases, with 12 bases sitting between them. CDR1 is MNHEY, CDR2 SVGAGI, per germline. The CDR3 runs to 15 residues.

The CDR3 reads CASSGLGTGGSYNEQFF. The CDR3 DNA follows: TGTGCCAGCAGCGGACTTGGCACGGGCGGTTCCTACAATGAGCAGTTCTTC. The J gene is TRBJ2-1, the V gene TRBV27; possible D gene TRBD2, 5 bases. Germline V lookup: CDR1 MNHEY, CDR2 SMNVEV (reference sequence). This CDR3 has 17 residues. Deletions cut 6 bases from V and 1 base from J, with 19 bases between.

For the CDR3, the DNA is TGTGCCAGCAGGGAAGGGGCGGCAGGGGGCTTAAACACCATATATTTT. This translates into CASREGAAGGLNTIYF. This chain uses TRBV28 with TRBJ1-3; TRBD1 agrees at 8 bases. The CDR3 sequence is 16 residues long. Trimming removed 6 bases from V and 6 bases from J; junction bases left unmatched: 13. Germline V gene sequence: CDR1 MDHEN, CDR2 SYDVKM.

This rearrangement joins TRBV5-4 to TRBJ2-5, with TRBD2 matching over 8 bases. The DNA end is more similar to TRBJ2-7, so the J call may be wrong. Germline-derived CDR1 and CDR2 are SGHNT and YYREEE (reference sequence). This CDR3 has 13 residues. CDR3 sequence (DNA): TGTGCCAGCAGCCGGGAGGGCCTCTACGAGCAGTACTTC. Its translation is CASSREGLYEQYF.

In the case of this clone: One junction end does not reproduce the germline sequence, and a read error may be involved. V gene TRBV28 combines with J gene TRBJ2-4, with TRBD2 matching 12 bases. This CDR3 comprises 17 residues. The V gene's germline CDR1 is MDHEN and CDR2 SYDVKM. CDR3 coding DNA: TGTGCCAGCAGTCCTTCTAGCGGGAGGGCAGCCAAAAACAGTCAGTACTTC. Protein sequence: CASSPSSGRAAKNSQYF.